This T cell receptor (beta chain) was captured by sequencing in a study of blood T cell repertoires in COVID-19. Per the original data handling: By means of reference gene primer amplification, nucleated cell counts were estimated. TCRdb's table, derived via immunoSEQ multiplex PCR, lists solely in-frame clones and lacks some. Clone size and the V and J calls come from that table; the DNA yielded D and trimming. This sample has 300,000 to 350,000 clones; about nine tenths occur once, and the top ten carry about 2%. The sequencing sample was made of peripheral blood. This TCR was recovered from a man between 18 and 35 years old with active or convalescent COVID-19.

CDR3 nucleotides: TGTGCCAGAAGCTTGGGTAGCGGGAGTTCCGAGACCCAGTACTTC. Protein product: CARSLGSGSSETQYF. The chain joins TRBV5-3 to TRBJ2-5; 9 bases agree with TRBD2. TRBV5-3 is reported as an ORF; its role is uncertain. The CDR3 runs to 15 residues. The J segment lost 5 bases and the V segment lost 0 bases, leaving 5 bases of the junction unmatched.